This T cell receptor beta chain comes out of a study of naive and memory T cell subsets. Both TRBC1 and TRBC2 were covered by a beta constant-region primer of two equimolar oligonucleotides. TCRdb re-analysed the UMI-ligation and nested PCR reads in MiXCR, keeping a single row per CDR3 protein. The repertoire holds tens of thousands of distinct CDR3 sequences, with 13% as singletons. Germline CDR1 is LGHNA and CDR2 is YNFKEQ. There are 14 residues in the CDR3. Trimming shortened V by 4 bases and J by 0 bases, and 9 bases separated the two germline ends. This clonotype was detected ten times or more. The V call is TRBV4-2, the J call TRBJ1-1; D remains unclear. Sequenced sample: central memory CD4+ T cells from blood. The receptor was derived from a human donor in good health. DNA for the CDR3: TGTGCCAGCAGCCCGGCCTATCTGAACACTGAAGCTTTCTTT. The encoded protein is CASSPAYLNTEAFF.